A selection of T cell receptor beta chains follows, all from one sample in a study of cytomegalovirus exposure and HLA in healthy donors. TCRdb's table, derived via immunoSEQ multiplex PCR, lists solely in-frame clones and lacks some. The table for this sample gives 200,000 or so clones. Sequencing used PBMCs. The source of these receptors is a boy aged 5 to 17 in good health and CMV-seronegative. Both conserved end residues are part of each CDR3. D genes are given only for firm matches.

j_call	v_call	d_call	cdr3_nt	cdr3_aa
TRBJ2-3	TRBV6-5	-	TGTGCCAGCAGCACGCGGGGAGTTGCAAATACGCAGTATTTT	CASSTRGVANTQYF
TRBJ1-2	TRBV20-1	-	TGCAGTGCTAGTGGAGGTGGCTACACCTTC	CSASGGGYTF
TRBJ1-2	TRBV30	TRBD1	TGTGCCTGGAGTTCAACGGGACAGGGGGCTCCCTACACCTTC	CAWSSTGQGAPYTF
TRBJ2-5	TRBV6-1	TRBD2	TGTGCCAGCAGTGAAAGAGGGAGTTTGGCGGGGGGGGAGACCCAGTACTTC	CASSERGSLAGGETQYF
TRBJ2-1	TRBV19	-	TGTGCCAGTAGTATGCAGGGAAGGAATGAGCAGTTCTTC	CASSMQGRNEQFF
TRBJ2-7	TRBV5-1	-	TGCGCCAGCAGCGGGGCACTTACACCCCCTTACGAGCAGTACTTC	CASSGALTPPYEQYF
TRBJ2-7	TRBV7-8	TRBD1	TGTGCCAGCAGCTTAGAGAGCACAGGGGGCGTCTTGACCTACGAGCAGTACTTC	CASSLESTGGVLTYEQYF
TRBJ2-1	TRBV30	TRBD1	TGTGCCTGGAGTCCCGCAGGGGGCTATTACAATGAGCAGTTCTTC	CAWSPAGGYYNEQFF
TRBJ1-2	TRBV7-2	-	TGTGCCAGCAGCCTGATCGGTAGTAGTGGCTACACCTTC	CASSLIGSSGYTF
TRBJ2-7	TRBV21-1	-	TGTGCCAGCAGCGTAGCCGGGACACTCAAGCTCTACGAGCAGTACTTC	CASSVAGTLKLYEQYF
TRBJ2-3	TRBV6-4	TRBD1	TGTGCCAGCAGTGCAGGGACAGGCAGTACAGATACGCAGTATTTT	CASSAGTGSTDTQYF
TRBJ1-5	TRBV7-9	-	TGTGCCAGCAGCCCGACAGGCCGCGGGTCTAATCAGCCCCAGCATTTT	CASSPTGRGSNQPQHF
TRBJ1-5	TRBV19	-	TGTGCCAGTACCAACGGGCGGGCTTATAGCAATCAGCCCCAGCATTTT	CASTNGRAYSNQPQHF
TRBJ2-1	TRBV6-1	TRBD2	TGTGCCAGCAGAAGGGACTACCAAACCTACAATGAGCAGTTCTTC	CASRRDYQTYNEQFF
TRBJ1-2	TRBV5-6	-	TGTGCCAGCAGCCCGCTAGCGCGGGATGGCTACACCTTC	CASSPLARDGYTF
TRBJ1-2	TRBV5-4	-	TGTGCCAGCAGCTTGGGTTTGGACAGCGATGGCTACACCTTC	CASSLGLDSDGYTF
TRBJ1-6	TRBV6-1	-	TGTGCCAGCAGTGAATTGATTTCCGGGAGAGGGGGGGGATCTAATTCACCCCTCCACTTT	CASSELISGRGGGSNSPLHF
TRBJ1-3	TRBV6-1	TRBD1	TGTGCCAGCAGTCCATGGGACAGGGGTTACACCATATATTTT	CASSPWDRGYTIYF
TRBJ1-1	TRBV27	TRBD1	TGTGCCAGCAGTCTACAGGGGGCAGATGAAGCTTTCTTT	CASSLQGADEAFF
TRBJ1-6	TRBV13	-	TGTGCCAGCAGCTTAAGGACTGACGGAAATAATTCACCCCTCCACTTT	CASSLRTDGNNSPLHF
TRBJ2-5	TRBV7-2	TRBD2	TGTGCCAGCAGCTTAGCGGTTAGCGGGGGCCAAGAGACCCAGTACTTC	CASSLAVSGGQETQYF
TRBJ2-5	TRBV9	TRBD1	TGTGCCAGCAGCTTCGGACAGGGCCAAGAGACCCAGTACTTC	CASSFGQGQETQYF
TRBJ1-6	TRBV28	-	TGTGCCAGCACTTTAGGCGGGTTTAATTCACCCCTCCACTTT	CASTLGGFNSPLHF
TRBJ2-7	TRBV11-2	-	TGTGCCAGCAGCCCCACAGGGTGGCCAACCTACGAGCAGTACTTC	CASSPTGWPTYEQYF
TRBJ1-2	TRBV9	TRBD1	TGTGCCAGCAGCACGGGACAGGGCCGCTATGGCTACACCTTC	CASSTGQGRYGYTF
TRBJ2-7	TRBV5-1	TRBD1	TGCGCCAGCAGCTTGAGGCGGACAGGCCTTTTGTACGAGCAGTACTTC	CASSLRRTGLLYEQYF
TRBJ2-2	TRBV4-1	-	TGCGCCAGCAGCCAAGAGCAGGGGAAGCTGTTTTTT	CASSQEQGKLFF
TRBJ1-4	TRBV9	TRBD1	TGTGCCAGCAGCGTAGGACAGGGAGCTAATGAAAAACTGTTTTTT	CASSVGQGANEKLFF
TRBJ1-1	TRBV19	-	TGTGCCAGTAGTATAGGCGGTGGGAACACTGAAGCTTTCTTT	CASSIGGGNTEAFF
TRBJ1-2	TRBV15	-	TGTGCCACCACGGGGGGCTTTGCTAACTATGGCTACACCTTC	CATTGGFANYGYTF
TRBJ2-1	TRBV7-9	TRBD2	TGTGCCAGCAGCTTGAGGTGGGGGGGCAATGAGCAGTTCTTC	CASSLRWGGNEQFF
TRBJ2-1	TRBV4-1	-	TGCGCCAGCAGCAGCATGTACAATGAGCAGTTCTTC	CASSSMYNEQFF
TRBJ1-5	TRBV19	TRBD1	TGTGCCAGCCGGGACAGGGGAAATCAGCCCCAGCATTTT	CASRDRGNQPQHF
TRBJ2-7	TRBV5-4	-	TGTGCCAGCAGCTTTAATTACCGGGACTTTAACGAGCAGTACTTC	CASSFNYRDFNEQYF
TRBJ2-5	TRBV18	-	TGTGCCAGCTCACCAGCCAGGAACCAAGAGACCCAGTACTTC	CASSPARNQETQYF
TRBJ1-5	TRBV19	TRBD1	TGTGCCAGTAGTCCGTATGACAGGGGCGGTCAGCCCCAGCATTTT	CASSPYDRGGQPQHF
TRBJ1-2	TRBV5-1	TRBD1	TGCGCCAGCAGCTTCTCGTTTCGGACAGGAACTAGGGGCTACACCTTC	CASSFSFRTGTRGYTF
TRBJ2-1	TRBV4-1	TRBD1	TGCGCCAGCAGCCAAGTCGGGACAGGGACCCTTTATGAGCAGTTCTTC	CASSQVGTGTLYEQFF
TRBJ2-7	TRBV7-6	-	TGTGCCAGCAGCTTAGAACAGGGTGGTTACGAGCAGTACTTC	CASSLEQGGYEQYF
TRBJ1-1	TRBV6-5	-	TGTGCCAGCAGTGGGAGGTGGGGGAACACTGAAGCTTTCTTT	CASSGRWGNTEAFF
TRBJ2-7	TRBV9	-	TGTGCCAGCAGCGTAGATCCAAGCCGGCAGGGCTACGAGCAGTACTTC	CASSVDPSRQGYEQYF
TRBJ1-1	TRBV20-1	-	TGCAGTGCCACACGGAACACTGAAGCTTTCTTT	CSATRNTEAFF
TRBJ2-7	TRBV5-6	-	TGTGCCAGCAGCTTGTCGGGGGGCCGTCGCGAGCAGTACTTC	CASSLSGGRREQYF
TRBJ2-6	TRBV21-1	-	TGTGCCAGTGCCAGACCACGAGACAGCCTTCCCTCTGGGGCCAACGTCCTGACTTTC	CASARPRDSLPSGANVLTF